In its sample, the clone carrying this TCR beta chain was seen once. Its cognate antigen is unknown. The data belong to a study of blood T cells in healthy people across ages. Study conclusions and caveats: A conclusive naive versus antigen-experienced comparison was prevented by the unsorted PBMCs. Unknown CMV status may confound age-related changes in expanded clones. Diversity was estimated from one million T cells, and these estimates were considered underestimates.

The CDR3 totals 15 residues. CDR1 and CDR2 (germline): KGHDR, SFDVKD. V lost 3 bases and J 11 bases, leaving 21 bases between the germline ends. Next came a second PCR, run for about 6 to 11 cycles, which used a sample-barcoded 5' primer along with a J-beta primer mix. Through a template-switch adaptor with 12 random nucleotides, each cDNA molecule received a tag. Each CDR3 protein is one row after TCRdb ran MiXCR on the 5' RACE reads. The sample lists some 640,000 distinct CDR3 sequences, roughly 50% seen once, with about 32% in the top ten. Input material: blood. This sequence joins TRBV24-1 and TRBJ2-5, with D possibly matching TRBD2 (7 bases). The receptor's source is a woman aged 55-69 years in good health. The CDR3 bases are TGTGCCACCAGTGATGGTGGCGGGGGCTACAATGAGCAGTACTTC. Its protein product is CATSDGGGGYNEQYF.